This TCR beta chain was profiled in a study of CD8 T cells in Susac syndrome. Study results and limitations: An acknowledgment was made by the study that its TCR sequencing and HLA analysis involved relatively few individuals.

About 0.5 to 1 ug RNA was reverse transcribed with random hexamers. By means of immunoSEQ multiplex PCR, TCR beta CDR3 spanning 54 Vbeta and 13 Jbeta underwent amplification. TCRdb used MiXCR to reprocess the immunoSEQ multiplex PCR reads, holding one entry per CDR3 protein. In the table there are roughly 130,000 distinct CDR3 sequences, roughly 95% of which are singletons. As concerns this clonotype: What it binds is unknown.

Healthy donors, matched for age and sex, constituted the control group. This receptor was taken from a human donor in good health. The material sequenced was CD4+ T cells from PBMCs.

This CDR3 reads CAWSKERVSYNEQFF. The CDR3 nucleotides read TGTGCCTGGAGCAAGGAGCGGGTCTCCTACAATGAGCAGTTCTTC. The chain is built from TRBV30 and TRBJ2-1, with TRBD2 as a possible D gene (6 bases). From germline, CDR1 is GTSNPN and CDR2 SVGIG (reference sequence). The CDR3 extends over 15 amino acids. The V gene lost 3 bases and the J gene lost 0 bases, with 12 bases spanning the gap.